Following are 13 T cell receptor beta chains from one sample sequenced in a study of monozygotic twins with inflammatory bowel disease. TCRdb processed the 5' RACE reads again and assigns one entry to each CDR3 protein, with no DNA. In total, the table holds over 150,000 distinct CDR3 sequences. The specimen was blood. The origin of the receptors is a human donor with ulcerative colitis or Crohn's disease, or a healthy co-twin of an affected twin (not recorded which).

V and J are TRBV18 and TRBJ2-3; as DNA is missing, the TRBD2 call by TCRdb cannot be tested. CDR3 length: 16 amino acids. CDR1 is KGHSH, CDR2 LQKENI, per germline. CDR3 loop: CASSRELAGQTDTQYF. Variable domain in full (rest from reference TRBV18 and TRBJ2-3): NAGVMQNPRHLVRRRGQEARLRCSPMKGHSHVYWYRQLPEEGLKFMVYLQKENIIDESGMPKERFSAEFPKEGPSILRIQQVVRGDSAAYFCASSRELAGQTDTQYFGPGTRLTVL.

This chain uses TRBV7-9 with TRBJ1-3. CDR3 length equals 15 residues. Per germline, CDR1 SEHNR and CDR2 FQNEAQ (reference sequence). The chain's CDR3 is CASSTSGRSGNTIYF.

The gene calls are TRBV28 and TRBJ2-2; the TRBD1 assignment by TCRdb is unverifiable without DNA. CDR1 and CDR2 (germline): MDHEN, SYDVKM. The CDR3 spans 15 residues. CDR3 protein: CASSLAQGDTGELFF.

The chain carries TRBV28 and TRBJ1-3. The CDR3 has 14 residues. Germline-derived CDR1 and CDR2 are MDHEN and SYDVKM. CDR3 loop: CASGGVLAQNTIYF.

The rearrangement joins TRBV12-3 or TRBV12-4 to TRBJ2-7; absent DNA, TCRdb's TRBD1 call cannot be checked. The CDR3 has 14 amino acids. This CDR3 reads CASTGTGGPNEQYF.

The chain employs TRBV5-4 and TRBJ2-7. Germline V gene data show CDR1 as SGHNT and CDR2 as YYREEE (reference sequence). This CDR3 comprises 14 residues. The CDR3: CASSFDPSAYEQYF.

V is TRBV12-3 or TRBV12-4 and J is TRBJ2-1; TCRdb gives TRBD2 as the D gene, but with no DNA this cannot be confirmed. The CDR3 totals 15 residues. The CDR3: CASLAWADHYNEQFF.

This chain links TRBV10-2 with TRBJ2-5. The CDR3 loop spans 14 amino acids. Germline CDR1 is WSHSY and CDR2 is SAAADI. CDR3 in amino acids: CASSESPSVETQYF.

The V call is TRBV5-1, the J call TRBJ1-1; with no DNA, the TCRdb D assignment of TRBD1 cannot be verified. The CDR3 extends over 15 amino acids. Germline CDR1 is SGHRS and CDR2 is YFSETQ. CDR3 protein: CASNPNTGSGTEAFF.

The chain combines TRBV20-1 with TRBJ2-3; TCRdb outputs TRBD1, but without DNA this stays unchecked. In germline, CDR1 is DFQATT, CDR2 SNEGSKA (reference sequence). The CDR3 spans 14 residues. CDR3 region: CSADRDRAADTQYF.

The rearrangement joins TRBV7-2 to TRBJ1-2; TCRdb calls TRBD1, which cannot be checked without DNA. The CDR3 loop spans 14 amino acids. Germline V gene lookup returns CDR1 SGHTA and CDR2 FQGNSA. CDR3 region: CASSLLSSGTGYTF.

The V and J genes are TRBV29-1 and TRBJ2-5. This CDR3 is 12 amino acids long. Per germline, CDR1 SQVTM and CDR2 ANQGSEA. The CDR3 sequence: CSVAGVGETQYF.

The chain couples TRBV14 to TRBJ2-2; TCRdb's assignment of TRBD1 cannot be checked, as there is no DNA. Germline CDR1 SGHDN, CDR2 FVKESK. This CDR3 comprises 14 residues. The CDR3 loop reads CASSLQGWTGELFF. The complete variable domain, with remaining parts taken from reference TRBV14 and TRBJ2-2, reads EAGVTQFPSHSVIEKGQTVTLRCDPISGHDNLYWYRRVMGKEIKFLLHFVKESKQDESGMPNNRFLAERTGGTYSTLKVQPAELEDSGVYFCASSLQGWTGELFFGEGSRLTVL.